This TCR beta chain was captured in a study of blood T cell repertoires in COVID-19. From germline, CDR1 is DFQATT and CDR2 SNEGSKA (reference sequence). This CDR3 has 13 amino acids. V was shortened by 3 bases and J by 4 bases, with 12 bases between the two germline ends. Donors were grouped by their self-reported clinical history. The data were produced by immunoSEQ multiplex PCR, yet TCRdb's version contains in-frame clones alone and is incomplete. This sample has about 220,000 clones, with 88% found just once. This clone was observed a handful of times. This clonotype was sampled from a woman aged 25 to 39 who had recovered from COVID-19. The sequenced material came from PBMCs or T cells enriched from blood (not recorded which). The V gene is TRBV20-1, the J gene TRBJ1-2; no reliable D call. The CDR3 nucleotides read TGCAGTGCTAGTTTGGGCTCACTCTATGGCTACACCTTC. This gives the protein CSASLGSLYGYTF.